The sequence of this TCR beta chain was determined in a study of cytomegalovirus exposure and HLA in healthy donors. This clone came up once. Both 60 Vbeta primers and 13 Jbeta primers went into the PCR. The repertoire was sequenced with immunoSEQ multiplex PCR; TCRdb's copy has only in-frame clones and lacks some. Among 140,000 to 150,000 clones, about 75% were seen once, and the ten largest hold approximately 6.8%. The CDR3 is 14 amino acids. Germline V lookup: CDR1 ENHRY, CDR2 SYGVKD. V lost 4 bases, J lost 0 bases, and 7 bases lay in between. This sequence originates from a man aged 25 to 45 in good health and CMV-seronegative. Input material: PBMCs. The V call is TRBV10-3, the J call TRBJ2-1; D not certain. In DNA form, the CDR3 reads TGTGCCATCAGTGGGAGTAGCTCCTACAATGAGCAGTTCTTC. Residues: CAISGSSSYNEQFF.